These 26 T cell receptor beta chains were all obtained from the same sample, sequenced in a study of T cells after yellow fever vaccination. In TCRdb, the 5' RACE reads were re-called with MiXCR into one record per CDR3 protein. The repertoire holds some 500,000 distinct CDR3 sequences, with around an eighth as singletons. This sample comprised PBMCs, obtained on the day of the yellow fever booster vaccination. The receptors originated from a man younger than 45 who received the YFV17D yellow fever vaccine.

In this sample, this clonotype turned up a few times. V is TRBV24-1 and J is TRBJ2-1; no clear D gene. The CDR3 contains 13 residues. From germline, CDR1 is KGHDR and CDR2 SFDVKD. V was shortened by 1 base and J by 1 base, with 1 base between the two germline ends. The CDR3 sequence: CATSDFSYNEQFF. DNA of the CDR3: TGTGCCACCAGTGATTTTTCCTACAATGAGCAGTTCTTC.

This clonotype turned up a few times. The V and J genes are TRBV6-5 and TRBJ1-4; D is uncertain. Germline-derived CDR1 and CDR2 are MNHEY and SVGAGI. The length of the CDR3 is 15 residues. V shed 6 bases and J shed 5 bases, with 16 bases lying between them. The CDR3 loop reads CASSSSTGDNEKLFF. For the CDR3, the DNA is TGTGCCAGCAGCTCCTCGACGGGAGACAATGAAAAACTGTTTTTT.

There are a few counts of this clonotype. The genes are TRBV28 and TRBJ2-6; D gene unclear. Trimming shortened V by 5 bases and J by 0 bases, and 8 bases separated the two germline ends. In germline, CDR1 is MDHEN, CDR2 SYDVKM. The CDR3 spans 15 residues. The CDR3 sequence is CASSTPFSGANVLTF. CDR3 nucleotides: TGTGCCAGCAGTACCCCTTTCTCTGGGGCCAACGTCCTGACTTTC. Together with reference TRBV28 and TRBJ2-6, the CDR3 gives the full variable domain: DVKVTQSSRYLVKRTGEKVFLECVQDMDHENMFWYRQDPGLGLRLIYFSYDVKMKEKGDIPEGYSVSREKKERFSLILESASTNQTSMYLCASSTPFSGANVLTFGAGSRLTVL.

V and J are TRBV7-9 and TRBJ2-1; 8 positions match TRBD2. CDR3 length: 17 residues. The trim removed 8 bases at V and 4 bases at J, leaving 16 bases unmatched. Germline values: CDR1 SEHNR, CDR2 FQNEAQ (reference sequence). CDR3 protein: CASCPALRGLAYNEQFF. CDR3 nucleotides: TGTGCCAGCTGCCCCGCTCTCCGAGGACTAGCTTACAATGAGCAGTTCTTC.

Only a few counts were recorded for this clonotype. The chain employs TRBV7-2 and TRBJ2-3; D uncertain. Germline lookup yields CDR1 SGHTA and CDR2 FQGNSA. This CDR3 has 13 amino acids. V was trimmed by 5 bases and J by 4 bases, leaving 10 bases between them. The CDR3 DNA reads TGTGCCAGCAGCCTCGCGTGGGCAGATACGCAGTATTTT. This encodes CASSLAWADTQYF.

The chain uses TRBV5-1 and TRBJ2-1; D might be TRBD2 (5 bases). This CDR3 spans 14 amino acids. Germline V lookup: CDR1 SGHRS, CDR2 YFSETQ. Trimming took 3 bases from V and 8 from J, leaving 15 bases between them. CDR3 residues: CASSSENSADEQFF. In nucleotides, the CDR3 is TGCGCCAGCAGCTCCGAAAATAGCGCCGATGAGCAGTTCTTC.

This clonotype showed up just a few times. The chain uses TRBV12-5 and TRBJ2-7, with TRBD1 matching 9 bases. V gave up 4 bases and J gave up 7 bases; unmatched junction bases: 8. CDR3 length: 14 amino acids. Germline V CDR1 and CDR2: LGHNT, FRNRAP. Here the CDR3 reads CASGSDPGTGEQYF. As DNA, the CDR3 is TGTGCTAGTGGTTCTGACCCTGGGACAGGGGAGCAGTACTTC.

The chain employs TRBV10-3 and TRBJ2-7, with D hard to call. This CDR3 has 12 amino acids. V was clipped by 2 bases and J by 2 bases, with 4 bases between them. Germline V CDR1 and CDR2: ENHRY, SYGVKD. The CDR3 protein is CAISEETYEQYF. The CDR3, as DNA: TGTGCCATCAGTGAGGAGACCTACGAGCAGTACTTC.

The chain is built from TRBV9 and TRBJ2-3; TRBD1 might be the D (5 bases). Germline V lookup: CDR1 SGDLS, CDR2 YYNGEE. V lost 6 bases and J 4 bases, leaving 15 bases between the germline ends. The CDR3 has 14 amino acids. The CDR3 coding sequence is TGTGCCAGCACCCTAAGGGCAGGGCCAGATACGCAGTATTTT. Translating it yields CASTLRAGPDTQYF.

This clonotype showed up many times. V usage is TRBV29-1 and J usage is TRBJ1-2; D call uncertain. Between the trimmed V and J ends, which lost 4 bases and 8 bases, there was a span of 17 bases. CDR1 SQVTM and CDR2 ANQGSEA come from the germline V gene. This CDR3 has 13 amino acids. The CDR3 bases are TGCAGCGTTGTATCGGAGACTGCGGACGGCTACACCTTC. This codes for CSVVSETADGYTF.

This clonotype was seen a few times. This chain joins TRBV10-3 and TRBJ1-1; TRBD1 matches at 10 bases. With V trimmed by 5 bases and J by 4 bases, 7 bases remained unmatched. This CDR3 region has 15 residues. The V gene's germline CDR1 is ENHRY and CDR2 SYGVKD. The CDR3 spells CAISNTGTGATEAFF. CDR3 nucleotides: TGTGCCATCAGTAATACCGGGACAGGGGCCACTGAAGCTTTCTTT.

This chain connects TRBV7-9 to TRBJ2-1; the D gene is possibly TRBD1 (5 bases). Germline CDR1 reads SEHNR; CDR2 reads FQNEAQ (reference sequence). This CDR3 spans 14 amino acids. With 5 bases removed from V and 3 bases from J, the gap between germline ends came to 11 bases. CDR3 in amino acids: CASSPPTVYNEQFF. The CDR3 DNA is TGTGCCAGCAGCCCCCCGACAGTCTACAATGAGCAGTTCTTC. Together with reference TRBV7-9 and TRBJ2-1, the CDR3 gives the full variable domain: DTGVSQNPRHKITKRGQNVTFRCDPISEHNRLYWYRQTLGQGPEFLTYFQNEAQLEKSRLLSDRFSAERPKGSFSTLEIQRTEQGDSAMYLCASSPPTVYNEQFFGPGTRLTVL.

The genes are TRBV20-1 and TRBJ2-5; 13 nucleotides line up with TRBD2. The CDR3 is 18 residues long. Per the germline V gene, CDR1 is DFQATT and CDR2 is SNEGSKA (reference sequence). Germline trimming cut 0 bases from V and 5 bases from J; bases unmatched to any gene: 12. DNA of the CDR3: TGCAGTGCTAGAGATGCAACTAGCGGGAGGGCCCGGGGTGAGACCCAGTACTTC. It translates to CSARDATSGRARGETQYF.

This clonotype was observed at least ten times. V and J are TRBV20-1 and TRBJ2-7; TRBD1 matches at 9 bases. CDR1 and CDR2 from the germline V gene are DFQATT and SNEGSKA (reference sequence). Trimming at V came to 7 bases and at J to 2 bases, leaving 3 bases not matched to a gene. CDR3 length equals 12 residues. CDR3 residues: CSGGQGAYEQYF. As DNA, the CDR3 is TGCAGTGGGGGACAGGGCGCCTACGAGCAGTACTTC.

The genes are TRBV6-2 or TRBV6-3 and TRBJ2-6; D gene ambiguous. This CDR3 has 13 amino acids. The V end lost 10 bases, the J end lost 2 bases, and 9 bases lay between the germline ends. The V gene's germline CDR1 is MNHEY and CDR2 SVGEGT. The chain's CDR3 is CAIRMTGANVLTF. The CDR3 nucleotides are TGTGCCATCAGGATGACTGGGGCCAACGTCCTGACTTTC.

This clonotype was seen a few times. The V call is TRBV12-3 or TRBV12-4, the J call TRBJ2-5, with 7 bases matching TRBD1. Trimming cost V 5 bases and J 5 bases; bases outside gene matches: 8. This CDR3 comprises 14 residues. The CDR3 sequence: CASSGQGEFETQYF. The CDR3 region has the DNA TGTGCCAGCAGTGGGCAGGGGGAGTTCGAGACCCAGTACTTC.

The chain employs TRBV28 and TRBJ2-1, with D possibly being TRBD1 or TRBD2 (5 bases each). Trimming shortened V by 5 bases and J by 4 bases, and 15 bases separated the two germline ends. Per germline, CDR1 MDHEN and CDR2 SYDVKM. There are 15 residues in the CDR3. CDR3 DNA: TGTGCCAGCAGTCCCCCGAGGGGCGGATACAATGAGCAGTTCTTC. Its translation is CASSPPRGGYNEQFF. The variable domain in full, completed from reference TRBV28 and TRBJ2-1, reads DVKVTQSSRYLVKRTGEKVFLECVQDMDHENMFWYRQDPGLGLRLIYFSYDVKMKEKGDIPEGYSVSREKKERFSLILESASTNQTSMYLCASSPPRGGYNEQFFGPGTRLTVL.

A few counts support this clonotype. The chain employs TRBV6-5 and TRBJ2-7, with 9 bases matching TRBD1. The CDR3 is 14 residues long. V trimming: 4 bases; J trimming: 5 bases; junction bases outside the gene matches: 6. Germline CDR1 reads MNHEY; CDR2 reads SVGAGI. CDR3 loop: CASSFRTGADEQYF. The CDR3 DNA follows: TGTGCCAGCAGTTTCCGGACAGGGGCAGACGAGCAGTACTTC.

This sequence joins TRBV6-1 and TRBJ2-7; 7 bases fit TRBD1. The ends lost 6 bases at V and 3 bases at J; junction bases unmatched: 5. The V gene's germline CDR1 is MNHNS and CDR2 SASEGT. CDR3 length: 13 residues. This CDR3 is CASSETGIYEQYF. The CDR3 DNA reads TGTGCCAGCAGCGAGACAGGGATCTACGAGCAGTACTTC.

This clonotype showed up just a few times. The chain couples TRBV6-1 to TRBJ2-3, with 8 nucleotides matching TRBD2. With 6 bases clipped from V and 2 bases from J, the junction kept 10 bases outside the gene matches. The germline gives CDR1 MNHNS, CDR2 SASEGT. There are 16 residues in the CDR3. The CDR3 spells CASRKGSGSVTDTQYF. Here the CDR3 DNA reads TGTGCCAGCAGGAAAGGCAGCGGGAGCGTCACAGATACGCAGTATTTT.

The chain joins TRBV5-1 to TRBJ2-2, with 7 bases identical to TRBD2. CDR3 length: 16 amino acids. Germline V gives CDR1 SGHRS, CDR2 YFSETQ. Germline trimming cut 1 base from V and 2 bases from J; bases unmatched to any gene: 5. DNA of the CDR3: TGCGCCAGCAGCTTGTTCGGCGGGAGTAACACCGGGGAGCTGTTTTTT. Translation: CASSLFGGSNTGELFF. Full variable domain (rest looked up from reference TRBV5-1 and TRBJ2-2): KAGVTQTPRYLIKTRGQQVTLSCSPISGHRSVSWYQQTPGQGLQFLFEYFSETQRNKGNFPGRFSGRQFSNSRSEMNVSTLELGDSALYLCASSLFGGSNTGELFFGEGSRLTVL.

The rearrangement links TRBV5-1 to TRBJ2-3, with 7 bases lining up with TRBD2. V gave up 4 bases and J gave up 2 bases; unmatched junction bases: 4. Germline V gene data show CDR1 as SGHRS and CDR2 as YFSETQ. The CDR3 is 14 amino acids. This CDR3 is CASSETSVTDTQYF. The CDR3 nucleotides read TGCGCCAGCAGCGAAACTAGCGTCACAGATACGCAGTATTTT.

The rearrangement joins TRBV7-9 to TRBJ2-1, with 10 positions matching TRBD2. V trimming: 4 bases; J trimming: 10 bases; junction bases outside the gene matches: 7. In germline, CDR1 is SEHNR, CDR2 FQNEAQ (reference sequence). This CDR3 contains 14 residues. CDR3 region: CASSYRQAGGEQFF. The CDR3 nucleotides read TGTGCCAGCAGCTACCGACAAGCGGGGGGGGAGCAGTTCTTC.

The rearrangement uses TRBV20-1 and TRBJ1-1; D may be TRBD1 (6 bases). CDR1 and CDR2 from the germline V gene are DFQATT and SNEGSKA (reference sequence). The CDR3 runs 13 residues. V shed 6 bases and J shed 7 bases, with 18 bases lying between them. CDR3: CSANRLDSNEAFF. CDR3 nucleotide sequence: TGCAGTGCCAACCGCCTGGACAGCAATGAAGCTTTCTTT.

CDR3 region: CSTSTGVNEQYF. The CDR3, as DNA: TGCAGCACCTCGACAGGGGTAAACGAGCAGTACTTC. The rearrangement links TRBV29-1 to TRBJ2-7; 8 nucleotides match TRBD1. CDR1 and CDR2 (germline): SQVTM, ANQGSEA. The CDR3 loop spans 12 amino acids. V lost 8 bases, J lost 5 bases, and 8 bases stayed unmatched.

This clonotype was detected only a few times. The chain carries TRBV10-2 and TRBJ2-7, with TRBD2 as a possible D gene (7 bases). V was pared by 8 bases and J by 3 bases, with 23 bases between. CDR1 is WSHSY, CDR2 SAAADI, per germline. The CDR3 runs to 16 residues. The CDR3 sequence: CASWGGRQDFVYEQYF. CDR3 nucleotide sequence: TGCGCCAGCTGGGGGGGGAGACAGGATTTTGTCTACGAGCAGTACTTC.